One and the same sample provided the 14 T cell receptor beta chains below, sequenced in a study of T cell repertoires in ileal Crohn's disease. Assay: immunoSEQ multiplex PCR; the TCRdb copy retains only in-frame clones and omits some. The sample includes some 9,400 clones, roughly 75% of them seen just once. Time point: neoterminal ileum biopsy at postoperative endoscopy, about 6 months after surgery. Sequenced: ileal tissue. All receptors come from an adult with Crohn's disease.

The V gene is TRBV7-9, the J gene TRBJ2-5, with a possible D match to TRBD2 (6 bases). V lost 1 base, J lost 4 bases, and 19 bases lay in between. The length of the CDR3 is 17 residues. CDR1 SEHNR and CDR2 FQNEAQ come from the germline V gene (reference sequence). CDR3 nucleotide sequence: TGTGCCAGCAGCTTAGGGGCGACTGGGCGGGGAGCAGAGACCCAGTACTTC. Translation: CASSLGATGRGAETQYF.

The J gene is TRBJ2-2, the V gene TRBV11-3; 8 nucleotides align to TRBD1. V trimming: 6 bases; J trimming: 3 bases; junction bases outside the gene matches: 3. This CDR3 has 14 amino acids. The germline CDR1 and CDR2 sequences are SGHNT and YENEEA. CDR3 sequence (DNA): TGTGCCAGCAGTACAGGGGGTGACACCGGGGAGCTGTTTTTT. Its protein is CASSTGGDTGELFF.

The chain carries TRBV2 and TRBJ2-7, with TRBD1 matching 7 bases. The germline CDR1 and CDR2 sequences are SNHLY and FYNNEI. The V gene end was trimmed by 4 bases and the J gene end by 0 bases; junction bases not matched to a gene: 3. This CDR3 spans 14 amino acids. The DNA for the CDR3 is TGTGCCAGCAGTGGACAGGGATACTCCTACGAGCAGTACTTC. This gives the protein CASSGQGYSYEQYF.

The rearrangement joins TRBV6-5 to TRBJ1-6, with D unresolved. The V end lost 6 bases, the J end lost 7 bases, and 13 bases lay between the germline ends. CDR1 is MNHEY, CDR2 SVGAGI, per germline. CDR3 size: 14 residues. DNA of the CDR3: TGTGCCAGCAGCTACACCCCCGCGAATTCACCCCTCCACTTT. It is translated as CASSYTPANSPLHF.

The chain couples TRBV28 to TRBJ1-2, with D unclear. Germline CDR1 reads MDHEN; CDR2 reads SYDVKM. Trimming took off 6 bases at V and 3 bases at J, with 23 bases between the two ends. The CDR3 is 17 amino acids. CDR3 sequence: CASRKEGRGYWDYGYTF. The CDR3 nucleotides are TGTGCCAGCAGGAAAGAAGGGAGAGGATATTGGGACTATGGCTACACCTTC.

The rearrangement joins TRBV10-1 to TRBJ1-6, with D maybe TRBD1 (5 bases). CDR1 WNHNN and CDR2 SYGVQD come from the germline V gene (reference sequence). CDR3 length equals 15 residues. CDR3 bases: TGCGCGAGGGGAGGTTTTGGGACCTATAATTCACCCCTCCACTTT. Protein sequence: CARGGFGTYNSPLHF.

This chain connects TRBV7-2 to TRBJ2-2; TRBD2 matches 8 bases. Germline V gene data show CDR1 as SGHTA and CDR2 as FQGNSA. Trimming at V came to 5 bases and at J to 6 bases, leaving 8 bases not matched to a gene. CDR3 length: 15 amino acids. CDR3 sequence: CASSPGGPRAGELFF. The CDR3 coding sequence is TGTGCCAGCAGCCCGGGGGGGCCCCGGGCCGGGGAGCTGTTTTTT.

The chain links TRBV5-6 to TRBJ1-6; the D is unclear. Germline CDR1 reads SGHDT; CDR2 reads YYEEEE. Trimming cost V 2 bases and J 1 base, with 10 bases left between them. This CDR3 is built from 16 residues. This chain's CDR3 is CASSLLGESYNSPLHF. In DNA, the CDR3 is TGTGCCAGCAGCTTACTTGGAGAATCCTATAATTCACCCCTCCACTTT.

The gene calls are TRBV29-1 and TRBJ1-2, with D tentatively TRBD1 (6 bases). CDR1 SQVTM and CDR2 ANQGSEA come from the germline V gene. The CDR3 consists of 12 residues. With 7 bases removed from V and 7 bases from J, the gap between germline ends came to 16 bases. CDR3 in amino acids: CSAQQGSGGYTF. The CDR3 DNA sequence: TGCAGCGCCCAACAGGGCTCCGGTGGCTACACCTTC.

In nucleotides, the CDR3 is TGTGCCAGCAGCTCATCCGGGGGGGGGAGCACAGATACGCAGTATTTT. Translated, it gives CASSSSGGGSTDTQYF. The genes are TRBV7-9 and TRBJ2-3; 8 nucleotides agree with TRBD2. The CDR3 consists of 16 residues. The J segment lost 0 bases and the V segment lost 4 bases, leaving 6 bases of the junction unmatched. Per the germline V gene, CDR1 is SEHNR and CDR2 is FQNEAQ (reference sequence).

The V gene is TRBV4-1, the J gene TRBJ2-5; 7 nucleotides line up with TRBD2. CDR1 MGHRA and CDR2 YSYEKL come from the germline V gene. The CDR3 consists of 15 residues. The J segment lost 5 bases and the V segment lost 4 bases, leaving 10 bases of the junction unmatched. The CDR3 nucleotides read TGCGCCAGCAGCCCCGCCCAGCGGGGCTGGGAGACCCAGTACTTC. As protein: CASSPAQRGWETQYF.

This rearrangement joins TRBV30 to TRBJ2-3; D ambiguous. V was cut by 5 bases and J by 4 bases, with 7 bases left in between. The germline gives CDR1 GTSNPN, CDR2 SVGIG (reference sequence). The CDR3 loop spans 11 amino acids. CDR3 sequence reads: CAWAVADTQYF. CDR3 nucleotides: TGTGCCTGGGCAGTGGCAGATACGCAGTATTTT.

This sequence joins TRBV5-1 and TRBJ2-7; unclear D gene. V was clipped by 4 bases and J by 7 bases, with 24 bases between them. The CDR3 has 16 residues. Germline V CDR1 and CDR2: SGHRS, YFSETQ. The CDR3 nucleotides read TGCGCCAGCAGCCCTACTACCGCGGCCCTTTCTTCGGAGCAGTACTTC. It translates to CASSPTTAALSSEQYF. Supplemented by reference TRBV5-1 and TRBJ2-7, the full variable domain reads KAGVTQTPRYLIKTRGQQVTLSCSPISGHRSVSWYQQTPGQGLQFLFEYFSETQRNKGNFPGRFSGRQFSNSRSEMNVSTLELGDSALYLCASSPTTAALSSEQYFGPGTRLTVT.

This clone was seen only a few times. The rearrangement links TRBV6-1 to TRBJ2-5, with TRBD2 matching over 12 bases. After removal of 2 bases from V and 2 bases from J, the junction contained 0 bases not matched to a gene. CDR1 and CDR2 from the germline V gene are MNHNS and SASEGT. The CDR3 extends over 15 amino acids. CDR3 protein: CASSELAGGQETQYF. The CDR3 DNA follows: TGTGCCAGCAGTGAACTAGCGGGGGGGCAAGAGACCCAGTACTTC.